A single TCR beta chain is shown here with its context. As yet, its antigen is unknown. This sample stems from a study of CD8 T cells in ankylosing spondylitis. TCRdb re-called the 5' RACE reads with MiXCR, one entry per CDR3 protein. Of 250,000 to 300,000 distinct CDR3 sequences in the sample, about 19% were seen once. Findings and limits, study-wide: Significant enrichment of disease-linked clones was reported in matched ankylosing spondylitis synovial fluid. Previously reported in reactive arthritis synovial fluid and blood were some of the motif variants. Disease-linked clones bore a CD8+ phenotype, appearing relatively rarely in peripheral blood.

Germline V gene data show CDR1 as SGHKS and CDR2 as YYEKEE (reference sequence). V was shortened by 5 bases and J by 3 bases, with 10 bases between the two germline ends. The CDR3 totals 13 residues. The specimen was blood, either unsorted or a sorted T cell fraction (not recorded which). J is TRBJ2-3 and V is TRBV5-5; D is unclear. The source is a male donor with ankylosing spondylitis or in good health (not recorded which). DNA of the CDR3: TGTGCCAGCAGATCCCAGAGAACAGATACGCAGTATTTT. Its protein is CASRSQRTDTQYF.